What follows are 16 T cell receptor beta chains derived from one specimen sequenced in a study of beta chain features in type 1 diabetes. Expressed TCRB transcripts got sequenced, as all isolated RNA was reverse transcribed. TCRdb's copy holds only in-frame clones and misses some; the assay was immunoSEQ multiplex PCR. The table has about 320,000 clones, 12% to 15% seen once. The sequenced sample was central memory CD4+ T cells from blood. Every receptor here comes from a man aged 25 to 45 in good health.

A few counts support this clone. In nucleotides, the CDR3 is TGTGCCAGCAGCCCTAGACCGGGACAACTCGAGCAGTACGTC. This gives the protein CASSPRPGQLEQYV. The J gene is TRBJ2-7, the V gene TRBV9, with D possibly matching TRBD1 (6 bases). Trimming removed 4 bases at V and 6 bases at J, with 17 bases between. The CDR3 has 14 residues. CDR1 SGDLS and CDR2 YYNGEE come from the germline V gene.

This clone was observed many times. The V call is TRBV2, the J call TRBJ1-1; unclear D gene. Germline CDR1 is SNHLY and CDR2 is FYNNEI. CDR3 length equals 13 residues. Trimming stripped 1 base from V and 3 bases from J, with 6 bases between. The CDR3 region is CASSEVKYTEAFF. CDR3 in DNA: TGTGCCAGCAGTGAAGTAAAGTACACTGAAGCTTTCTTT.

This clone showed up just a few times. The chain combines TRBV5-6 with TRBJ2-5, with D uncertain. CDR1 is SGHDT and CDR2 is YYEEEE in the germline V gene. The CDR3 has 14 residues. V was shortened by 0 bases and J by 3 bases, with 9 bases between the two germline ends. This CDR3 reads CASSLGQLKETQYF. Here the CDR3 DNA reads TGTGCCAGCAGCTTGGGGCAATTAAAAGAGACCCAGTACTTC. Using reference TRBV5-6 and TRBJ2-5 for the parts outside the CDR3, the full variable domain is DAGVTQSPTHLIKTRGQQVTLRCSPKSGHDTVSWYQQALGQGPQFIFQYYEEEERQRGNFPDRFSGHQFPNYSSELNVNALLLGDSALYLCASSLGQLKETQYFGPGTRLLVL.

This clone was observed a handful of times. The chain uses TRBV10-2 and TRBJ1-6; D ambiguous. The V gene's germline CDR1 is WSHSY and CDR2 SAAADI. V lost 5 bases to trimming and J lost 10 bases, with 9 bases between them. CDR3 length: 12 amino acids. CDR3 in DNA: TGCGCCAGCAGTTCGTCGGCGTCACCCCTCCACTTT. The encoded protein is CASSSSASPLHF.

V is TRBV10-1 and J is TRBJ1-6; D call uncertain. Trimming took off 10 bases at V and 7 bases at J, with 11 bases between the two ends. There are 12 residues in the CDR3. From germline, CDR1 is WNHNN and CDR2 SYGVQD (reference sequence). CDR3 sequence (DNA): TGCGCCACTGGTACGGGGAATTCACCCCTCCACTTT. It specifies CATGTGNSPLHF.

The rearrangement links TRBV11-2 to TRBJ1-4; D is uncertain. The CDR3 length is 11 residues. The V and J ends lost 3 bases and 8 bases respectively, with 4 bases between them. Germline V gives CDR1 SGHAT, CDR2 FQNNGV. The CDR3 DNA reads TGTGCCAGCAGCTTCCAAGAAAAACTGTTTTTT. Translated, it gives CASSFQEKLFF.

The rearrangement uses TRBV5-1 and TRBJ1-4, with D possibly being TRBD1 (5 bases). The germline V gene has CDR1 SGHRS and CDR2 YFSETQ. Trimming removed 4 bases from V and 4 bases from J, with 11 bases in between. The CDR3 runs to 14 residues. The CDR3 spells CASSDGQSNEKLFF. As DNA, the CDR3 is TGCGCCAGCAGCGATGGACAAAGTAATGAAAAACTGTTTTTT.

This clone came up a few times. The CDR3 nucleotides are TGTGCCAGCAGCCCCCCGAGCTCCTACGAGCAGTACTTC. Residues: CASSPPSSYEQYF. J is TRBJ2-7 and V is TRBV9, with no clear D. V gave up 4 bases and J gave up 0 bases, with 8 bases separating them. The germline V gene encodes CDR1 SGDLS and CDR2 YYNGEE. The CDR3 contains 13 residues.

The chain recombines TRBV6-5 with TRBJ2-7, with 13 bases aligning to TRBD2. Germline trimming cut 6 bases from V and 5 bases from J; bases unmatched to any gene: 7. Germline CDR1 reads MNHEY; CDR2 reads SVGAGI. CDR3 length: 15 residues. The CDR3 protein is CASSPLAGGPDEQYV. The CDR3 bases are TGTGCCAGCAGCCCACTAGCGGGAGGGCCAGACGAGCAGTACGTC.

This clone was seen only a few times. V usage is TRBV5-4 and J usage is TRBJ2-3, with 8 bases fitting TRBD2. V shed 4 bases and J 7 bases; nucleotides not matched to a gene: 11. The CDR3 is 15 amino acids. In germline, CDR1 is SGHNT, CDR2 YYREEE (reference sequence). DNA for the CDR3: TGTGCCAGCAGCCGCACGGGACTAGACGAGAATACGCAGTATTTT. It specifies CASSRTGLDENTQYF.

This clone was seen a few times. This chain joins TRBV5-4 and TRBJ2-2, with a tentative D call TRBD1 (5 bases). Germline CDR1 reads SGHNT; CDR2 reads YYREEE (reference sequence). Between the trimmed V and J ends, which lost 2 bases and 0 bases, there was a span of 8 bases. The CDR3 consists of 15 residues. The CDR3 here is CASSFDSPNTGELFF. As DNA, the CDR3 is TGTGCCAGCAGCTTCGACAGCCCGAACACCGGGGAGCTGTTTTTT.

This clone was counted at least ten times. CDR3 sequence: CASSPSGQRSGNTIYF. As DNA, the CDR3 is TGTGCCAGCTCACCCTCGGGACAAAGGTCTGGAAACACCATATATTTT. The chain uses TRBV18 and TRBJ1-3; a possible D gene is TRBD1 (6 bases). This CDR3 is 16 amino acids long. With 3 bases removed from V and 1 base from J, the gap between germline ends came to 13 bases. Germline V gene data show CDR1 as KGHSH and CDR2 as LQKENI.

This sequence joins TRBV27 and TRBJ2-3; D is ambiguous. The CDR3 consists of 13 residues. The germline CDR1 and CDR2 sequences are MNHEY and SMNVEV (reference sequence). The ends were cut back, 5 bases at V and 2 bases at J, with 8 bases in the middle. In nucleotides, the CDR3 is TGTGCCAGCAGTCAAAAATCCACAGATACGCAGTATTTT. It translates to CASSQKSTDTQYF.

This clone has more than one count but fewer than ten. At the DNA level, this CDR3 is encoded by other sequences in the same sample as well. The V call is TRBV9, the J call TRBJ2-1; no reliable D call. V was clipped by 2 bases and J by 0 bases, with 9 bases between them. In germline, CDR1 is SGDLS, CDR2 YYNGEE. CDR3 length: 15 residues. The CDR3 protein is CASSVTPSSYNEQFF. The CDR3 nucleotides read TGTGCCAGCAGCGTCACTCCTAGCTCCTACAATGAGCAGTTCTTC.

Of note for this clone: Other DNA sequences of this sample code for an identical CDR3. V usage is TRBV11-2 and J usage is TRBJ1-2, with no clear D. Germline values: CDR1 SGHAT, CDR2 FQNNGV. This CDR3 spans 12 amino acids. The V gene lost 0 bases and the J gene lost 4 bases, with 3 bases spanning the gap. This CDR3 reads CASSLDSYGYTF. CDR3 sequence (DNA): TGTGCCAGCAGCTTAGACAGCTATGGCTACACCTTC. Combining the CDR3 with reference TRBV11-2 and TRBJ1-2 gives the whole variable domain EAGVAQSPRYKIIEKRQSVAFWCNPISGHATLYWYQQILGQGPKLLIQFQNNGVVDDSQLPKDRFSAERLKGVDSTLKIQPAKLEDSAVYLCASSLDSYGYTFGSGTRLTVV.

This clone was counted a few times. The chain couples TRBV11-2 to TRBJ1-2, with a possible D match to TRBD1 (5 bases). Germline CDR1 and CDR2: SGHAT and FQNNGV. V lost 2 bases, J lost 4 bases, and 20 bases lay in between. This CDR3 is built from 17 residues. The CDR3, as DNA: TGTGCCAGCAGCTTAAGCCCTCAAAGACAGCCTATCTATGGCTACACCTTC. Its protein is CASSLSPQRQPIYGYTF.